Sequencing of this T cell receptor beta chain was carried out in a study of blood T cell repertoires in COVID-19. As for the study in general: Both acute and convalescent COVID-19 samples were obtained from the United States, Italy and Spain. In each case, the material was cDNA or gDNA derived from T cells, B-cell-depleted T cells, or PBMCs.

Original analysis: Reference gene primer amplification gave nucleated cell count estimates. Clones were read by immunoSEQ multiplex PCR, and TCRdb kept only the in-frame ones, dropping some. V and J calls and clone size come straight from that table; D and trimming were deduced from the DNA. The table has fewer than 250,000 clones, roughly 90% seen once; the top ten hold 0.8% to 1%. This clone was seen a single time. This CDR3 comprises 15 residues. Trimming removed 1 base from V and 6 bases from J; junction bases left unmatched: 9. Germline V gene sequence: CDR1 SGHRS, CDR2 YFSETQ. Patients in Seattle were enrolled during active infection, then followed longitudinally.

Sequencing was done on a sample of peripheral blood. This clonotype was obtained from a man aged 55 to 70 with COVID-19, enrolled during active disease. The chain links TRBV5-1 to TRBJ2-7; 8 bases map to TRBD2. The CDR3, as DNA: TGCGCCAGCAGCTTGACTAGCGGCCGGGCCCGCGAGCAGTACTTC. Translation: CASSLTSGRAREQYF.